The 17 T cell receptor beta chains presented below share a single source sample, sequenced in a study of control samples from healthy donors and cancer patients. This table comes from immunoSEQ multiplex PCR, and its TCRdb copy is limited to in-frame clones, with some not included. The sample lists approximately 140,000 clones; 94% were seen once. The sequenced material came from blood. These receptors were obtained from a man aged 40-55 years in good health.

The rearrangement uses TRBV6-6 and TRBJ2-5; TRBD2 matches at 13 bases. The CDR3 is 15 amino acids. Germline assignment: CDR1 MNHNY and CDR2 SVGAGI (reference sequence). V dropped 6 bases and J dropped 2; count of bases not matched to a gene: 3. The CDR3 coding sequence is TGTGCCAGCAGGGGACTAGCGGGATCGCAAGAGACCCAGTACTTC. It codes for CASRGLAGSQETQYF.

The CDR3 nucleotides read TGTGCCAGCAGTCCTGCAGGGAGCACTGAAGCTTTCTTT. It codes for CASSPAGSTEAFF. The rearrangement uses TRBV6-5 and TRBJ1-1, with a possible D match to TRBD1 (5 bases). Germline V gene data show CDR1 as MNHEY and CDR2 as SVGAGI. With 5 bases removed from V and 4 bases from J, the gap between germline ends came to 11 bases. The CDR3 has 13 residues.

The V and J genes are TRBV5-5 and TRBJ1-1; D remains unclear. Germline V gene data show CDR1 as SGHKS and CDR2 as YYEKEE (reference sequence). V was shortened by 4 bases and J by 3 bases, with 13 bases between the two germline ends. The CDR3 spans 14 residues. CDR3 in DNA: TGTGCCAGCAGCCCCCCGGGCAGAGACACTGAAGCTTTCTTT. It is translated as CASSPPGRDTEAFF.

This clone was seen just once. The chain carries TRBV18 and TRBJ1-6; TRBD1 agrees at 8 bases. Trimming removed 3 bases from V and 12 bases from J; junction bases left unmatched: 4. Germline V lookup: CDR1 KGHSH, CDR2 LQKENI. The CDR3 runs 13 residues. The CDR3 DNA reads TGTGCCAGCTCACCGGACAGGGTAGGACCCCTCCACTTT. It specifies CASSPDRVGPLHF.

The chain couples TRBV7-2 to TRBJ2-5; D could derive from TRBD1 or TRBD2 (5 bases each). The V gene lost 3 bases and the J gene lost 2 bases, with 16 bases spanning the gap. Germline V gene sequence: CDR1 SGHTA, CDR2 FQGNSA. The CDR3 is 16 amino acids. The CDR3 DNA follows: TGTGCCAGCAGCTTGGGGGTGGGGGTAGGGCAAGAGACCCAGTACTTC. Its translation: CASSLGVGVGQETQYF. Full variable domain (outside the CDR3, taken from reference TRBV7-2 and TRBJ2-5): GAGVSQSPSNKVTEKGKDVELRCDPISGHTALYWYRQSLGQGLEFLIYFQGNSAPDKSGLPSDRFSAERTGGSVSTLTIQRTQQEDSAVYLCASSLGVGVGQETQYFGPGTRLLVL.

The chain recombines TRBV7-9 with TRBJ1-1, with D unresolved. Deletions cut 7 bases from V and 3 bases from J, with 18 bases between. Germline V gene lookup returns CDR1 SEHNR and CDR2 FQNEAQ (reference sequence). The CDR3 spans 15 residues. The CDR3 DNA follows: TGTGCCAGCACCCCCCTCGGGCCAATGTACACTGAAGCTTTCTTT. Amino acids: CASTPLGPMYTEAFF.

This clone was counted a few times. The chain employs TRBV5-1 and TRBJ2-7; 9 bases align to TRBD1. The CDR3 consists of 15 residues. V lost 4 bases to trimming and J lost 6 bases; unmatched junction nucleotides: 11. Germline CDR1 is SGHRS and CDR2 is YFSETQ. The DNA of the CDR3 is TGCGCCAGCAGCCTTCTAACCGGACAGGGGAGCGAGCAGTACTTC. Encoded protein: CASSLLTGQGSEQYF.

The chain combines TRBV10-3 with TRBJ2-2; D is perhaps TRBD1 (5 bases). Germline V gene data show CDR1 as ENHRY and CDR2 as SYGVKD. The CDR3 spans 13 residues. Trimming removed 11 bases from V and 0 bases from J, with 10 bases in between. CDR3 loop: CALRQTNTGELFF. CDR3 nucleotide sequence: TGTGCCCTCCGACAGACGAACACCGGGGAGCTGTTTTTT.

V and J are TRBV30 and TRBJ1-2; D gene uncertain. Germline CDR1 is GTSNPN and CDR2 is SVGIG (reference sequence). V dropped 5 bases and J dropped 2 bases, with 18 bases sitting between them. The CDR3 is 15 residues long. The CDR3 is CAWAEAGLANYGYTF. CDR3 in DNA: TGTGCCTGGGCGGAAGCCGGCCTAGCGAACTATGGCTACACCTTC.

This clone was found a few times. This chain uses TRBV7-2 with TRBJ1-2; the D gene is possibly TRBD1 (5 bases). V was cut by 6 bases and J by 3 bases, with 17 bases left in between. The germline CDR1 and CDR2 sequences are SGHTA and FQGNSA. The CDR3 spans 15 residues. As DNA, the CDR3 is TGTGCCAGCAGGATACACGGCGGGGGTGACTATGGCTACACCTTC. It yields the protein CASRIHGGGDYGYTF.

This clone occurred once. The V call is TRBV24-1, the J call TRBJ2-5; possible D gene TRBD2, 7 bases. Trimming stripped 6 bases from V and 5 bases from J, with 15 bases between. Germline V CDR1 and CDR2: KGHDR, SFDVKD. The CDR3 runs 14 residues. This chain's CDR3 is CATSRGGGVETQYF. The CDR3 bases are TGTGCCACCAGTAGGGGAGGGGGTGTGGAGACCCAGTACTTC.

The chain uses TRBV11-2 and TRBJ2-5; perhaps D is TRBD1 or TRBD2 (5 bases each). The germline CDR1 and CDR2 sequences are SGHAT and FQNNGV. Trimming left V 5 bases short and J 5 bases short, with 12 bases between. This CDR3 is built from 13 residues. This CDR3 reads CASSQGRRETQYF. The CDR3 DNA is TGTGCCAGCAGCCAGGGACGGCGGGAGACCCAGTACTTC. The entire variable domain, with the rest obtained from reference TRBV11-2 and TRBJ2-5, is as follows: EAGVAQSPRYKIIEKRQSVAFWCNPISGHATLYWYQQILGQGPKLLIQFQNNGVVDDSQLPKDRFSAERLKGVDSTLKIQPAKLEDSAVYLCASSQGRRETQYFGPGTRLLVL.

The chain couples TRBV28 to TRBJ2-3; 9 positions agree with TRBD2. Germline V gene data show CDR1 as MDHEN and CDR2 as SYDVKM. CDR3 size: 18 residues. V dropped 6 bases and J dropped 8; count of bases not matched to a gene: 21. The CDR3 region is CASRTSAGAGGPVGTQYF. The CDR3 DNA sequence: TGTGCCAGCAGAACCTCAGCGGGGGCGGGAGGGCCTGTAGGTACGCAGTATTTT.

The chain is built from TRBV6-6 and TRBJ2-2; either TRBD1 or TRBD2 may supply D (5 bases each). The V end lost 6 bases, the J end lost 3 bases, and 17 bases lay between the germline ends. Looked up from germline, CDR1 is MNHNY and CDR2 is SVGAGI (reference sequence). The CDR3 extends over 16 amino acids. CDR3 sequence (DNA): TGTGCCAGCAGCCCCGTCGTTAGGGACCACACCGGGGAGCTGTTTTTT. Protein product: CASSPVVRDHTGELFF.

This rearrangement joins TRBV14 to TRBJ2-2, with 8 bases that match TRBD1. This CDR3 contains 14 residues. Germline trimming cut 6 bases from V and 7 bases from J; bases unmatched to any gene: 7. The V gene's germline CDR1 is SGHDN and CDR2 FVKESK. DNA for the CDR3: TGTGCCAGCAGGAGGACAGGGATGGGCGGGGAGCTGTTTTTT. Its protein product is CASRRTGMGGELFF.

V is TRBV7-2 and J is TRBJ2-7; a weak D match, TRBD2 (5 bases). This CDR3 comprises 17 residues. Per the germline V gene, CDR1 is SGHTA and CDR2 is FQGNSA. Trimming cost V 0 bases and J 1 base, with 16 bases left between them. CDR3 in DNA: TGTGCCAGCAGCTTAGCAGGCGGTGGACTTTCTTCCTACGAGCAGTACTTC. It codes for CASSLAGGGLSSYEQYF.

The gene calls are TRBV19 and TRBJ1-4; D remains ambiguous. Germline CDR1 reads LNHDA; CDR2 reads SQIVND (reference sequence). V lost 0 bases to trimming and J lost 5 bases, with 16 bases between them. This CDR3 comprises 17 residues. The DNA of the CDR3 is TGTGCCAGTAGTATAGATAAGGGTGGAGGATGGAATGAAAAACTGTTTTTT. Translation gives CASSIDKGGGWNEKLFF. Full variable domain (rest looked up from reference TRBV19 and TRBJ1-4): DGGITQSPKYLFRKEGQNVTLSCEQNLNHDAMYWYRQDPGQGLRLIYYSQIVNDFQKGDIAEGYSVSREKKESFPLTVTSAQKNPTAFYLCASSIDKGGGWNEKLFFGSGTQLSVL.